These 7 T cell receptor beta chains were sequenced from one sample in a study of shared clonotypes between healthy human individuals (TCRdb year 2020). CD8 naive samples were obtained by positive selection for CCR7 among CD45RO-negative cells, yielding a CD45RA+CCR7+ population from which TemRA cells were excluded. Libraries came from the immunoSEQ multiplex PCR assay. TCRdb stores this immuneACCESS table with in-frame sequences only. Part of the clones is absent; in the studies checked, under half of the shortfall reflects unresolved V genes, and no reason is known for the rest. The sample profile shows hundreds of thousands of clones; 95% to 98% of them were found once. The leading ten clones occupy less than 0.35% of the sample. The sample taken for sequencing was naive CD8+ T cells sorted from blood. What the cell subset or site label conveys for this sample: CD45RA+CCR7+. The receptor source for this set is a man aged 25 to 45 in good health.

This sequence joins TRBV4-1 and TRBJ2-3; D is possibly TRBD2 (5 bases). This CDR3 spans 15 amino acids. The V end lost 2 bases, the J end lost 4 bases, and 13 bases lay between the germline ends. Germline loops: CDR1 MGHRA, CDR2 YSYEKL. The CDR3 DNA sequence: TGCGCCAGCAGCCAATTAGGAGGTCGGGCAGATACGCAGTATTTT. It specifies CASSQLGGRADTQYF.

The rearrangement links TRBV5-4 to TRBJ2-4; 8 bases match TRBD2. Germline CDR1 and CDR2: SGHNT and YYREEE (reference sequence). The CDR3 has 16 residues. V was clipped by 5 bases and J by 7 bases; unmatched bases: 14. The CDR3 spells CASSIEAGVNLNIQYF. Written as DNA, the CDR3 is TGTGCCAGCAGTATAGAAGCGGGAGTAAACCTGAACATTCAGTACTTC. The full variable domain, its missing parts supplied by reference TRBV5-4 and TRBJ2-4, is ETGVTQSPTHLIKTRGQQVTLRCSSQSGHNTVSWYQQALGQGPQFIFQYYREEENGRGNFPPRFSGLQFPNYSSELNVNALELDDSALYLCASSIEAGVNLNIQYFGAGTRLSVL.

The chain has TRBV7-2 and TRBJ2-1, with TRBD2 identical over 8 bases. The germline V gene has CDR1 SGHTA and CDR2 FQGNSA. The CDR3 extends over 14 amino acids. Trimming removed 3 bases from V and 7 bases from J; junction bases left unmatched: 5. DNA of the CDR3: TGTGCCAGCAGCTTGTCGGGAGGGCTAAATGAGCAGTTCTTC. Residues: CASSLSGGLNEQFF.

The CDR3: CASRPRTGEKLFF. The CDR3 DNA is TGTGCCAGCAGGCCCAGGACAGGGGAGAAACTGTTTTTT. The rearrangement links TRBV28 to TRBJ1-4, with 9 bases matching TRBD1. The germline V gene has CDR1 MDHEN and CDR2 SYDVKM. The V and J ends lost 6 bases and 11 bases, in that order; junction bases with no gene match: 7. The CDR3 contains 13 residues.

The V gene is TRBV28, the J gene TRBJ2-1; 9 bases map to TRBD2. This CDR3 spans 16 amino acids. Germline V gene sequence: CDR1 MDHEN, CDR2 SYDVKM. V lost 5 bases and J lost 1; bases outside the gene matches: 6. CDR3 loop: CASSTTSGPSYNEQFF. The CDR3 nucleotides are TGTGCCAGCAGTACGACTAGCGGCCCATCCTACAATGAGCAGTTCTTC.

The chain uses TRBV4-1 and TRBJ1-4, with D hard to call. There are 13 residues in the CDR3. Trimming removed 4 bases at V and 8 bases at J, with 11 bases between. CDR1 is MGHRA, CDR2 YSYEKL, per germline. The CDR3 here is CASSPEHFEKLFF. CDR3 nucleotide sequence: TGCGCCAGCAGCCCCGAACATTTCGAAAAACTGTTTTTT.

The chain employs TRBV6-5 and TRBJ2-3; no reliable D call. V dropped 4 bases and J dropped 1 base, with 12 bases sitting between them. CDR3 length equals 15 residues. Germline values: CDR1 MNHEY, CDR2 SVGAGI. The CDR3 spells CASSFARLGTDTQYF. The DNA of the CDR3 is TGTGCCAGCAGTTTCGCGCGGCTTGGCACAGATACGCAGTATTTT.